Sequencing of this TCR beta chain was carried out in a study of shared clonotypes between healthy human individuals. The study, taken as a whole, reports: Unshared clonotypes carried lower generation probabilities than those common to all four donors.

Comment on this clone: Its antigen is as yet unknown.

Produced via immunoSEQ multiplex PCR; TCRdb's table is partial and in-frame only. Among about 2,200,000 clones listed, roughly 91% were seen once. The CDR3 covers 16 residues. Per the germline V gene, CDR1 is SGDLS and CDR2 is YYNGEE. The V segment lost 0 bases and the J segment 7 bases; nucleotides outside the gene matches: 10. CD45RO negativity and positive selection for CCR7 defined naive CD8 cells, a population that excluded terminally differentiated effector memory CD45RA+ cells. The rearrangement uses TRBV9 and TRBJ2-1, with 7 bases aligning to TRBD2. The sequenced sample was naive CD8+ T cells from PBMCs. This TCR came from a man between 18 and 35 years old in good health. Some clones in this sample may be carry-over from other donors' samples. The DNA for the CDR3 is TGTGCCAGCAGCGTAGCTCGAGGGAGGGCCGGAAATGAGCAGTTCTTC. The encoded protein is CASSVARGRAGNEQFF.